A selection of T cell receptor beta chains follows, all from one sample in a study of cytomegalovirus exposure and HLA in healthy donors. Using immunoSEQ multiplex PCR, the repertoire was profiled, and TCRdb retains in-frame clones only, with some absent. The sample comprises more than 250,000 clones, 75% to 90% of which are singletons, and 0.84% rests with the top ten. Sequencing used PBMCs. These receptor sequences come from a woman between 18 and 29 years old in good health and CMV-seronegative. The CDR3 runs from the conserved cysteine through the conserved F or W. Fields, in order: V gene, J gene, clone size, D gene, CDR3 DNA, CDR3 protein. D genes are given only for firm matches. A row's size may be missing; if present it is once, few, many or a size class.

v_gene: TRBV28
j_gene: TRBJ1-2
abundance: .
d_gene: .
CDR3nt: TGTGCCAGCAGTTTAACAGGCCTAAACTATGGCTACACCTTC
CDR3aa: CASSLTGLNYGYTF

v_gene: TRBV7-2
j_gene: TRBJ1-4
abundance: .
d_gene: .
CDR3nt: TGTGCCAGCAGCACAGGAGGGTGGGGAAATGAAAAACTGTTTTTT
CDR3aa: CASSTGGWGNEKLFF

v_gene: TRBV19
j_gene: TRBJ1-1
abundance: few
d_gene: .
CDR3nt: TGTGCCAGTAGATGGGAGCTGAGGACTGAAGCTTTCTTT
CDR3aa: CASRWELRTEAFF

v_gene: TRBV7-9
j_gene: TRBJ2-7
abundance: .
d_gene: TRBD1
CDR3nt: TGTGCCAGCACGGGACAGGGGATGGGTAAGGAGCAGTACTTC
CDR3aa: CASTGQGMGKEQYF

v_gene: TRBV7-9
j_gene: TRBJ2-1
abundance: .
d_gene: .
CDR3nt: TGTGCCAGCAGCTTAGAGTCGGGGGGCCATGAGCAGTTCTTC
CDR3aa: CASSLESGGHEQFF

v_gene: TRBV5-1
j_gene: TRBJ2-5
abundance: .
d_gene: TRBD2
CDR3nt: TGCGCCAGCAGCTTGGTGTTAGCGGGAGGCTTGGAGACCCAGTACTTC
CDR3aa: CASSLVLAGGLETQYF

v_gene: TRBV7-8
j_gene: TRBJ1-1
abundance: once
d_gene: .
CDR3nt: TGTGCCAGCAGCCCCAGGCGAGACACTGAAGCTTTCTTT
CDR3aa: CASSPRRDTEAFF

v_gene: TRBV7-6
j_gene: TRBJ2-1
abundance: .
d_gene: .
CDR3nt: TGTGCCAGCAGCTTAAGTACGGGGGTGGGGATTAGTGAGCAGTTCTTC
CDR3aa: CASSLSTGVGISEQFF

v_gene: TRBV11-2
j_gene: TRBJ1-5
abundance: .
d_gene: .
CDR3nt: TGTGCCAGCAGTAAAGAGGGGGTACCGGGGACCAATCAGCCCCAGCATTTT
CDR3aa: CASSKEGVPGTNQPQHF

v_gene: TRBV18
j_gene: TRBJ2-1
abundance: .
d_gene: .
CDR3nt: TGTGCCAGCTCACCAGCCCAGGGCAATGAGCAGTTCTTC
CDR3aa: CASSPAQGNEQFF

v_gene: TRBV7-2
j_gene: TRBJ2-7
abundance: .
d_gene: TRBD2
CDR3nt: TGTGCCAGCAGCTTAGCTGCGGGAGACTCCCCAGGGTACGAGCAGTACTTC
CDR3aa: CASSLAAGDSPGYEQYF

v_gene: TRBV14
j_gene: TRBJ2-5
abundance: .
d_gene: TRBD2
CDR3nt: TGTGCCAGCAGCACCGGACTAGCGGGAGGGCGGTGGGAGACCCAGTACTTC
CDR3aa: CASSTGLAGGRWETQYF

v_gene: TRBV7-3
j_gene: TRBJ2-1
abundance: .
d_gene: TRBD2
CDR3nt: TGTGCCAGCAGCCCCTCAGGAGGGGATCCGGGGGGTGAGCAGTTCTTC
CDR3aa: CASSPSGGDPGGEQFF

v_gene: TRBV11-2
j_gene: TRBJ2-3
abundance: .
d_gene: .
CDR3nt: TGTGCCAGCAGCCCCCAGGTGGGCACAGATACGCAGTATTTT
CDR3aa: CASSPQVGTDTQYF

v_gene: TRBV4-1
j_gene: TRBJ2-7
abundance: .
d_gene: TRBD1
CDR3nt: TGCGCCAGCAGCCCCGGGACAGGGACCTACGAGCAGTACTTC
CDR3aa: CASSPGTGTYEQYF

v_gene: TRBV5-6
j_gene: TRBJ2-7
abundance: .
d_gene: TRBD2
CDR3nt: TGTGCCAGCAGCTTGAACTTTGGGCGGGAGAGGGTAAACTACGAGCAGTACTTC
CDR3aa: CASSLNFGRERVNYEQYF

v_gene: TRBV19
j_gene: TRBJ2-7
abundance: .
d_gene: .
CDR3nt: TGTGCCAGTAGCCTATCACTCGGGGACGAGCAGTACTTC
CDR3aa: CASSLSLGDEQYF

v_gene: TRBV2
j_gene: TRBJ2-3
abundance: .
d_gene: .
CDR3nt: TGTGCCAGCACCTATAGCGTTCCCACAGATACGCAGTATTTT
CDR3aa: CASTYSVPTDTQYF

v_gene: TRBV11-3
j_gene: TRBJ2-2
abundance: .
d_gene: TRBD2
CDR3nt: TGTGCCAGCAGCTTAGTAGGACTAGCGGGCGGGGAGCTGTTTTTT
CDR3aa: CASSLVGLAGGELFF

v_gene: TRBV29-1
j_gene: TRBJ2-1
abundance: .
d_gene: TRBD2
CDR3nt: TGCAGCGCCGGGACTAACTCCTACAATGAGCAGTTCTTC
CDR3aa: CSAGTNSYNEQFF

v_gene: TRBV13
j_gene: TRBJ2-7
abundance: .
d_gene: .
CDR3nt: TGTGCCAGCAGCTTCGACAGGTTGGCCTCCTACGAGCAGTACTTC
CDR3aa: CASSFDRLASYEQYF

v_gene: TRBV9
j_gene: TRBJ1-5
abundance: .
d_gene: TRBD1
CDR3nt: TGTGCCAGCAGCCGGACAGGGGGCGAGGGACAGCCCCAGCATTTT
CDR3aa: CASSRTGGEGQPQHF

v_gene: TRBV4-1
j_gene: TRBJ2-5
abundance: .
d_gene: TRBD1
CDR3nt: TGCGCCAGCAGCCAAGGACCTGCAAGGACAGGGGGACAAGAGACCCAGTACTTC
CDR3aa: CASSQGPARTGGQETQYF

v_gene: TRBV27
j_gene: TRBJ2-7
abundance: .
d_gene: TRBD2
CDR3nt: TGTGCCAGCAGTTTAAGGCTAGCGGTTGATTGGGAGCAGTACTTC
CDR3aa: CASSLRLAVDWEQYF

v_gene: TRBV4-3
j_gene: TRBJ1-1
abundance: .
d_gene: .
CDR3nt: TGCGCCAGCAGCCAACAAAGGACTTCTGAAGCTTTCTTT
CDR3aa: CASSQQRTSEAFF

v_gene: TRBV19
j_gene: TRBJ2-1
abundance: .
d_gene: TRBD2
CDR3nt: TGTGCCAGTAGGAACCCTGGCGGGGGGTACAATGAGCAGTTCTTC
CDR3aa: CASRNPGGGYNEQFF

v_gene: TRBV5-1
j_gene: TRBJ2-1
abundance: .
d_gene: TRBD2
CDR3nt: TGCGCCAGCAGAACCACTAGCGGGAGACGCAATGAGCAGTTCTTC
CDR3aa: CASRTTSGRRNEQFF

v_gene: TRBV11-2
j_gene: TRBJ1-1
abundance: .
d_gene: .
CDR3nt: TGTGCCAGTCAGAAAAAGAACACTGAAGCTTTCTTT
CDR3aa: CASQKKNTEAFF

v_gene: TRBV28
j_gene: TRBJ2-7
abundance: .
d_gene: .
CDR3nt: TGTGCCAGCAGTTTCGTGACGGACACCTACGAGCAGTACTTC
CDR3aa: CASSFVTDTYEQYF

v_gene: TRBV10-3
j_gene: TRBJ2-1
abundance: .
d_gene: .
CDR3nt: TGTGCCATCAGTGCTATTAAAGTATTAGCAGTCTACAATGAGCAGTTCTTC
CDR3aa: CAISAIKVLAVYNEQFF

v_gene: TRBV11-2
j_gene: TRBJ2-3
abundance: .
d_gene: TRBD2
CDR3nt: TGTGCCAGCAGCTTCCCCCCGGGACTAGCGGGAGGTTGGTCAGATACGCAGTATTTT
CDR3aa: CASSFPPGLAGGWSDTQYF

v_gene: TRBV4-2
j_gene: TRBJ1-4
abundance: .
d_gene: .
CDR3nt: TGTGCCAGCAGCCCAGACGGTGCAACTAATGAAAAACTGTTTTTT
CDR3aa: CASSPDGATNEKLFF

v_gene: TRBV29-1
j_gene: TRBJ2-6
abundance: .
d_gene: TRBD2
CDR3nt: TGCAGCGTTGTTCTCCGGGCTAGCGGGAGGGCCGGGGAGTCTGGGGCCAACGTCCTGACTTTC
CDR3aa: CSVVLRASGRAGESGANVLTF

v_gene: TRBV28
j_gene: TRBJ1-2
abundance: .
d_gene: .
CDR3nt: TGTGCCAGCAGCTTAGGGAGCTATGGCTACACCTTC
CDR3aa: CASSLGSYGYTF

v_gene: TRBV5-1
j_gene: TRBJ1-1
abundance: few
d_gene: .
CDR3nt: TGCGCCAGCAGCCAAGAAGCGTGGGGAGCCTTGAACACTGAAGCTTTCTTT
CDR3aa: CASSQEAWGALNTEAFF

v_gene: TRBV6-5
j_gene: TRBJ1-1
abundance: .
d_gene: .
CDR3nt: TGTGCCAGCTGGCGTGCGGGGGGCTGGACTGAAGCTTTCTTT
CDR3aa: CASWRAGGWTEAFF

v_gene: TRBV13
j_gene: TRBJ2-7
abundance: .
d_gene: TRBD1
CDR3nt: TGTGCCAGCACCGGGGGCTGGGGACAGGGGCCCTACGAGCAGTACTTC
CDR3aa: CASTGGWGQGPYEQYF

v_gene: TRBV4-2
j_gene: TRBJ2-1
abundance: .
d_gene: .
CDR3nt: TGTGCCAGCAGCCAGCCCGAGGGCCCCAATGAGCAGTTCTTC
CDR3aa: CASSQPEGPNEQFF

v_gene: TRBV7-9
j_gene: TRBJ2-7
abundance: many
d_gene: TRBD1
CDR3nt: TGTGCCAGCAGCCCAGCCGGGACAGGGGGCTACGAGCAGTACTTC
CDR3aa: CASSPAGTGGYEQYF

v_gene: TRBV7-2
j_gene: TRBJ2-5
abundance: .
d_gene: TRBD1
CDR3nt: TGTGCCAGCAGCTCGGGACAGGATGTCTTAGGGTCCCAGTACTTC
CDR3aa: CASSSGQDVLGSQYF